The 13 T cell receptor beta chains presented below share a single source sample, sequenced in a study of response to subunit inactivated influenza vaccine. One entry per CDR3 protein results from TCRdb running MiXCR on the RT-PCR reads. The sample lists a few hundred thousand distinct CDR3 sequences, 20% to 25% occurring once. The material was PBMCs from blood, obtained around 22 months after vaccination. These receptor sequences come from a man aged 45 to 75 who received an inactivated influenza vaccine.

This clonotype was counted between two and nine times. V gene TRBV27 combines with J gene TRBJ2-2; 7 positions agree with TRBD2. The CDR3 spans 17 residues. Germline V gives CDR1 MNHEY, CDR2 SMNVEV (reference sequence). The ends lost 5 bases at V and 1 base at J; junction bases unmatched: 10. CDR3 sequence: CASSPLWTRRNTGELFF. CDR3 DNA: TGTGCCAGCAGTCCCCTCTGGACTAGGAGGAACACCGGGGAGCTGTTTTTT.

This clonotype was picked up many times. CDR3 DNA: TGCGCCAGCAGCTTGGTTGGTCCGAATGAAAAACTGTTTTTT. This translates into CASSLVGPNEKLFF. The chain couples TRBV5-1 to TRBJ1-4; no firm D call. Germline loops: CDR1 SGHRS, CDR2 YFSETQ. V was trimmed by 0 bases and J by 5 bases, leaving 8 bases between them. The CDR3 runs to 14 residues.

This clonotype was detected a few times. The J gene is TRBJ1-6, the V gene TRBV20-1; D is ambiguous. This CDR3 comprises 14 residues. Germline V lookup: CDR1 DFQATT, CDR2 SNEGSKA (reference sequence). V lost 5 bases and J lost 7, with 15 bases in between. This CDR3 reads CSAPDGRSNSPLHF. The CDR3 nucleotides are TGCAGTGCTCCCGACGGACGATCGAATTCACCCCTCCACTTT.

This rearrangement joins TRBV5-4 to TRBJ1-2; possibly TRBD1 for D (5 bases). CDR3 length: 16 amino acids. Germline V gene data show CDR1 as SGHNT and CDR2 as YYREEE (reference sequence). V was shortened by 4 bases and J by 6 bases, with 22 bases between the two germline ends. The CDR3 protein is CASSPGRQQERHGYTF. In DNA, the CDR3 is TGTGCCAGCAGCCCTGGTCGACAGCAGGAAAGGCATGGCTACACCTTC.

This sequence joins TRBV20-1 and TRBJ2-7, with D possibly being TRBD1 (5 bases). The CDR3 has 12 amino acids. Germline V lookup: CDR1 DFQATT, CDR2 SNEGSKA (reference sequence). Between the trimmed V and J ends, which lost 1 base and 5 bases, there was a span of 9 bases. The CDR3 DNA reads as TGCAGTGCTAGAGCTAGGGGCGACGAGCAGTACTTC. Translated: CSARARGDEQYF.

The chain links TRBV3-1 to TRBJ1-1, with 8 positions matching TRBD1. With 6 bases clipped from V and 3 bases from J, the junction kept 12 bases outside the gene matches. This CDR3 has 16 residues. Germline CDR1 reads LGHDT; CDR2 reads YNNKEL (reference sequence). The CDR3 DNA follows: TGTGCCAGCAGGCCTTGGACAGGGCGGGAGGACACTGAAGCTTTCTTT. Residues: CASRPWTGREDTEAFF.

This chain uses TRBV9 with TRBJ2-1, with TRBD1 matching 11 bases. Germline V gene sequence: CDR1 SGDLS, CDR2 YYNGEE. This CDR3 has 13 amino acids. V was pared by 3 bases and J by 8 bases, with 1 base of the junction left unmatched. CDR3 sequence (DNA): TGTGCCAGCAGCGCGGGACAGGGGGATGAGCAGTTCTTC. Its protein is CASSAGQGDEQFF.

This clonotype was counted a few times. The chain combines TRBV5-1 with TRBJ1-2; TRBD1 might be the D (6 bases). V lost 4 bases, J lost 5 bases, and 18 bases lay in between. Germline V CDR1 and CDR2: SGHRS, YFSETQ. CDR3 length: 15 residues. CDR3 bases: TGCGCCAGCAGCCAAAACGAACAGGGACGGTATGGCTACACCTTC. It codes for CASSQNEQGRYGYTF.

Notes on this clonotype: Because the CDR3 is missing its conserved closing phenylalanine or tryptophan, this is likely a read error. The chain carries TRBV18 and TRBJ1-6, with D uncertain. Trimming left V 2 bases short and J 5 bases short, with 10 bases between. The CDR3 is 15 residues long. The germline V gene encodes CDR1 KGHSH and CDR2 LQKENI. The CDR3 nucleotides read TGTGCCAGCTCACCATCGACGGGAGATAATTCACCCCTCCACCTT. Protein: CASSPSTGDNSPLHL.

This clonotype has more than one count but fewer than ten. The rearrangement joins TRBV6-2 or TRBV6-3 to TRBJ1-6, with D perhaps TRBD1 (5 bases). V lost 0 bases and J lost 16, with 13 bases in between. Germline V lookup: CDR1 MNHEY, CDR2 SVGEGT. The CDR3 is 13 residues long. The CDR3 sequence: CASSYSAGRFLHF. CDR3 sequence (DNA): TGTGCCAGCAGTTACTCTGCAGGGCGGTTTCTCCACTTT.

The CDR3 loop reads CASSSRGGQGYTF. The CDR3 DNA follows: TGTGCCAGCAGTTCTCGAGGGGGGCAGGGCTACACCTTC. This chain uses TRBV12-3 or TRBV12-4 with TRBJ1-2; D is perhaps TRBD1 (6 bases). CDR3 size: 13 residues. The V end was cut by 4 bases, the J end by 8 bases, with 14 bases between.

The J gene is TRBJ1-1, the V gene TRBV5-1; 8 nucleotides match TRBD1. Trimming took 4 bases from V and 0 from J; bases not matched to a gene: 14. CDR3 length equals 18 residues. Germline CDR1 and CDR2: SGHRS and YFSETQ. The CDR3 sequence is CASSLHRGNLRMNTEAFF. The CDR3, as DNA: TGCGCCAGCAGCCTCCACAGGGGGAATTTGAGGATGAACACTGAAGCTTTCTTT.

In this sample, this clonotype turned up many times. J is TRBJ1-1 and V is TRBV29-1, with 9 bases identical to TRBD1. Trimming cost V 6 bases and J 4 bases; bases outside gene matches: 9. This CDR3 is built from 14 residues. From germline, CDR1 is SQVTM and CDR2 ANQGSEA. CDR3 sequence reads: CSVGPGQGVTEAFF. The CDR3 DNA reads TGCAGCGTCGGACCGGGACAGGGTGTCACTGAAGCTTTCTTT.